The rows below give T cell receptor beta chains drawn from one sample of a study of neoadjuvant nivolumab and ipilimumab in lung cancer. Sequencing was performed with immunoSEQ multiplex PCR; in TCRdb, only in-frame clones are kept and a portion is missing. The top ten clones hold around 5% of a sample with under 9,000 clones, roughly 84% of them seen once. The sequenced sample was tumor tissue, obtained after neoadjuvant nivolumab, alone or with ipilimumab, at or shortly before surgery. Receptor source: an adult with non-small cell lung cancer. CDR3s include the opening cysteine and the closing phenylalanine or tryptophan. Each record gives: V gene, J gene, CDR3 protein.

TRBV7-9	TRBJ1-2	CASSLGEVRGQEGYTF
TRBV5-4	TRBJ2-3	CASSPHTQGTDTQYF
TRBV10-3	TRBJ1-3	CAISASKSGNTIYF
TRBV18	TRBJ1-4	CASSPLPGQGNEKLFF
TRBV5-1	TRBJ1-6	CASSLETGGSYNSPLHF
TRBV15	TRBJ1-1	CATSIDPNTEAFF
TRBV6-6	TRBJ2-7	CASSPAVGEQYF
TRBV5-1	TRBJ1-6	CASSLTPTGTVDNSPLHF
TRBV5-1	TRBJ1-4	CASSEQGAGNEKLFF
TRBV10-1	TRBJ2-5	CASSDDSLYQETQYF
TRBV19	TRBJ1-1	CASTETGSTHTEAFF
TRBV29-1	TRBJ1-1	CSVQEGGGTEAFF
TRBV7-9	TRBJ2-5	CASSLRGGKETQYF
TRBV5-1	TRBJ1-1	CASSLETGGHTEAFF
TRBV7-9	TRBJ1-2	CASSSTWGSGNYGYTF
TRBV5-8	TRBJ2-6	CALPTGSGANVLTF
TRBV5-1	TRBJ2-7	CASSPSGLAGGFGYEQYF
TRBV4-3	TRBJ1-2	CASSQDFSYGYTF
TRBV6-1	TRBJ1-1	CASSFGQGTEAFF
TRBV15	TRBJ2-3	CATSGLAITDTQYF
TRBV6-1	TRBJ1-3	CASSEDISSSGNTIYF
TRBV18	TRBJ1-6	CASGEEGSPLHF
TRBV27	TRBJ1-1	CASSYNGGEAFF
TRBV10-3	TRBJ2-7	CAISESGNSYEQYF
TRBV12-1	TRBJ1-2	CASSFSITGYTF
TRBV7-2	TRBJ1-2	CASSPVGGGYTF
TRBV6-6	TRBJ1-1	CASSGNTEAFF
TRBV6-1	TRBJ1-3	CASTGTNSGNTIYF
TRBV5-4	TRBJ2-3	CASSLDSKSTDTQYF
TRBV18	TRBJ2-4	CASSPPLTGGLDIQYF
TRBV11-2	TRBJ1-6	CASSLIRLESSYNSPLHF
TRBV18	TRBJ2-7	CASSPPPLTLSYEQYF
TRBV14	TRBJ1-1	CASRDNRVNTEAFF
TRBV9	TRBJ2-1	CASSVMTANNEQFF
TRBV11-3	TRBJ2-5	CASSLTPFRVQGRETQYF
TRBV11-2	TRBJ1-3	CASSLFPGRGNTIYF
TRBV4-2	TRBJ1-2	CASSPGQGASRGGYTF
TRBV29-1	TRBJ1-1	CSAPREGNTEAFF
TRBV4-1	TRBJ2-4	CASSQDKGQGFGAKNIQYF
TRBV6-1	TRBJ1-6	CASSGRSYNSPLHF